The 29 T cell receptor beta chains given below trace back to one sample, sequenced in a study of CD4 and CD8 cells across lung adenocarcinoma regions. MiXCR, run by TCRdb on the PCR reads, gives a single entry per CDR3 protein. The table includes 20,000 to 30,000 distinct CDR3 sequences, under 60% detected once. The sequencing input was CD8+ T cells from the center of a lung tumor. The receptors come from a male donor with lung adenocarcinoma. The CD4 and CD8 labels of this study may be unreliable.

This chain joins TRBV6-1 and TRBJ2-4, with unresolved D. The last part of the DNA fits TRBJ2-1 better; the J call may be wrong. The germline V gene encodes CDR1 MNHNS and CDR2 SASEGT. The CDR3 covers 14 residues. In nucleotides, the CDR3 is TGTGCCAGCAGTGAATCTGCCAGGTCGGGCGAGCAGTTCTTC. Protein product: CASSESARSGEQFF.

This chain connects TRBV6-1 to TRBJ2-3; unclear D gene. The J call may be faulty, since TRBJ2-7 better matches the DNA end. Germline V CDR1 and CDR2: MNHNS, SASEGT. The CDR3 extends over 10 amino acids. Written as DNA, the CDR3 is TGTGCCAGCAATACCTACGAGCAGTACTTC. Translation gives CASNTYEQYF.

V usage is TRBV6-1 and J usage is TRBJ2-3; D might be TRBD2 (6 bases). The germline gives CDR1 MNHNS, CDR2 SASEGT. The CDR3 length is 13 residues. V was clipped by 7 bases and J by 4 bases, with 12 bases between them. The CDR3 is CASKEGNADTQYF. The DNA for the CDR3 is TGTGCCAGCAAGGAGGGCAATGCAGATACGCAGTATTTT.

About this clonotype itself: The junction departs from the called germline gene at one end, perhaps through a read error. V gene TRBV7-2 combines with J gene TRBJ2-1; D is ambiguous. This CDR3 spans 12 amino acids. The germline V gene encodes CDR1 SGHTA and CDR2 FQGNSA. The CDR3 coding sequence is TGTGCCAGCAGCTTAGGCCCAAATGCGCAGTTCTTC. Its translation: CASSLGPNAQFF.

This clonotype was seen many times. This may be a read error: a much more frequent sequence differs by one nucleotide. The CDR3 sequence: CASSFPGFNEQYF. The CDR3 DNA sequence: TGTGCCAGCAGTTTTCCGGGTTTTAATGAGCAGTACTTC. The chain uses TRBV27 and TRBJ2-1; the D is unclear. With the DNA end fitting TRBJ2-7 better, the J assignment may be wrong. The CDR3 is made up of 13 amino acids. The germline CDR1 and CDR2 sequences are MNHEY and SMNVEV (reference sequence).

This clonotype came up a few times. V gene TRBV10-3 combines with J gene TRBJ2-3; D remains unclear. This CDR3 has 14 residues. The germline CDR1 and CDR2 sequences are ENHRY and SYGVKD. The V end lost 3 bases, the J end lost 6 bases, and 13 bases lay between the germline ends. The CDR3 loop is CAISEAGAPDTQYF. The CDR3 nucleotides are TGTGCCATCAGTGAAGCAGGAGCGCCGGATACGCAGTATTTT.

This clonotype was recorded at least ten times. The genes are TRBV5-4 and TRBJ2-3, with D possibly being TRBD1 or TRBD2 (6 bases each). The V gene's germline CDR1 is SGHNT and CDR2 YYREEE (reference sequence). V was shortened by 6 bases and J by 3 bases, with 14 bases between the two germline ends. The CDR3 covers 14 residues. In nucleotides, the CDR3 is TGTGCCAGCACGGGAGTGGGGGCGACAGATACGCAGTATTTT. Protein product: CASTGVGATDTQYF.

This sequence joins TRBV7-2 and TRBJ2-1, with a tentative D call TRBD2 (6 bases). The CDR3 length is 15 residues. Germline CDR1 is SGHTA and CDR2 is FQGNSA. V was cut by 1 base and J by 7 bases, with 14 bases left in between. CDR3 DNA: TGTGCCAGCAGCTTAGTCTACCGGGGAGGAAATGAGCAGTTCTTC. As protein: CASSLVYRGGNEQFF.

This chain links TRBV6-1 with TRBJ2-5; D is unclear. Trimming pared 5 bases from V and 7 bases from J, leaving 20 bases between. The germline V gene has CDR1 MNHNS and CDR2 SASEGT. This CDR3 has 15 residues. The DNA of the CDR3 is TGTGCCAGCAGTCCCACCCCCCCGGAAATGGGGACCCAGTACTTC. Amino acid sequence: CASSPTPPEMGTQYF.

This clonotype came up many times. The chain is built from TRBV6-5 and TRBJ2-2, with D perhaps matching TRBD2 (6 bases). The germline V gene has CDR1 MNHEY and CDR2 SVGAGI. CDR3 length: 17 residues. Deletions cut 2 bases from V and 5 bases from J, with 18 bases between. CDR3 amino acids: CASSYPAGRGTTGELFF. The CDR3 coding sequence is TGTGCCAGCAGTTACCCAGCAGGGCGGGGTACTACCGGGGAGCTGTTTTTT.

This clonotype was counted between two and nine times. This rearrangement joins TRBV6-4 to TRBJ2-3; 7 bases fit TRBD2. Trimming removed 1 base from V and 0 bases from J; junction bases left unmatched: 7. Germline lookup yields CDR1 MRHNA and CDR2 SNTAGT. The CDR3 sequence is 17 residues long. The CDR3 sequence: CASSDCYRSGSTDTQYF. CDR3 DNA: TGTGCCAGCAGTGACTGCTATCGTAGCGGGAGCACAGATACGCAGTATTTT.

This clonotype was seen ten or more times. The V and J genes are TRBV27 and TRBJ2-3; 12 positions match TRBD2. Germline V gene sequence: CDR1 MNHEY, CDR2 SMNVEV (reference sequence). This CDR3 is built from 17 residues. The V gene end was trimmed by 6 bases and the J gene end by 0 bases; junction bases not matched to a gene: 7. The CDR3 coding sequence is TGTGCCAGCAGGGAAGCTAGCGGGAGGGCTAGCACAGATACGCAGTATTTT. This codes for CASREASGRASTDTQYF.

This rearrangement joins TRBV27 to TRBJ2-1; D may be TRBD1 or TRBD2 (6 bases each). The germline gives CDR1 MNHEY, CDR2 SMNVEV (reference sequence). V shed 0 bases and J shed 5 bases, with 14 bases lying between them. The CDR3 covers 16 residues. The CDR3 is CASSLSIGGYDNEQFF. For the CDR3, the DNA is TGTGCCAGCAGTTTATCTATCGGGGGCTACGACAATGAGCAGTTCTTC.

V usage is TRBV4-2 and J usage is TRBJ2-1; 9 nucleotides match TRBD2. The J call is in doubt because the DNA end fits TRBJ2-7 better. Germline V CDR1 and CDR2: LGHNA, YNFKEQ. This CDR3 is built from 16 residues. CDR3 nucleotides: TGTGCCAGCAGCCAAGATCTAGGCGGGAGGGACTACGAGCAGTACTTC. It is translated as CASSQDLGGRDYEQYF.

The chain uses TRBV6-1 and TRBJ2-2, with 7 nucleotides matching TRBD1. V shed 6 bases and J 2 bases; nucleotides not matched to a gene: 6. There are 15 residues in the CDR3. Looked up from germline, CDR1 is MNHNS and CDR2 is SASEGT. The DNA of the CDR3 is TGTGCCAGCAGAGCCAACAGGGGTAACACCGGGGAGCTGTTTTTT. This sequence encodes CASRANRGNTGELFF.

This clonotype was seen a few times. The chain combines TRBV6-1 with TRBJ2-5; D remains ambiguous. Judging by the DNA end, TRBJ2-7 fits better; the J call may be wrong. Germline CDR1 MNHNS, CDR2 SASEGT. This CDR3 has 14 amino acids. The CDR3 sequence is CASSVGPEGDEQYF. CDR3 nucleotide sequence: TGTGCCAGCAGTGTGGGCCCTGAAGGTGACGAGCAGTACTTC.

The V gene is TRBV6-1, the J gene TRBJ2-3; 10 bases match TRBD2. With V trimmed by 7 bases and J by 11 bases, 18 bases remained unmatched. Germline V gene data show CDR1 as MNHNS and CDR2 as SASEGT. CDR3 length: 16 residues. CDR3 loop: CASTRSGRARADVQYF. DNA of the CDR3: TGTGCCAGCACGAGGAGCGGGAGGGCCAGGGCAGATGTGCAGTATTTT.

Comments on this clonotype: Relative to the germline gene, one junction end is altered; a read error may explain this. The chain joins TRBV7-7 to TRBJ2-1; the match to TRBD2 covers 9 bases. The CDR3 is 16 amino acids. Germline V gene sequence: CDR1 SSHAT, CDR2 FNYEAQ (reference sequence). This chain's CDR3 is CASSPIAGVTYNEQFF. CDR3 bases: TGTGCTAGCAGTCCTATAGCGGGAGTAACCTACAATGAGCAGTTCTTC.

The sample holds many counts of this clonotype. The rearrangement uses TRBV7-3 and TRBJ2-5, with 8 bases aligning to TRBD1. V was pared by 0 bases and J by 5 bases, with 5 bases of the junction left unmatched. The CDR3 runs 15 residues. Germline-derived CDR1 and CDR2 are SGHTA and FQGTGA. CDR3 loop: CASSLTSGGGETQYF. The CDR3 coding sequence is TGTGCCAGCAGCTTAACGTCAGGGGGCGGGGAGACCCAGTACTTC.

The chain combines TRBV28 with TRBJ1-2; weak D call: TRBD1 (5 bases). Looked up from germline, CDR1 is MDHEN and CDR2 is SYDVKM. This CDR3 spans 13 amino acids. The V end was cut by 6 bases, the J end by 0 bases, with 8 bases between. CDR3 DNA sequence: TGTGCCAGCAGACAGACAGCTAACTATGGCTACACCTTC. Residues: CASRQTANYGYTF.

This clonotype was counted ten times or more. The CDR3 here is CSARAPAGTQYF. CDR3 DNA: TGCAGTGCTAGAGCCCCCGCGGGGACCCAGTACTTC. V usage is TRBV20-1 and J usage is TRBJ2-1; D is possibly TRBD2 (5 bases). The J call may be in error: the DNA end matches TRBJ2-5 better. This CDR3 is 12 amino acids long. The germline V gene has CDR1 DFQATT and CDR2 SNEGSKA (reference sequence).

This chain links TRBV7-2 with TRBJ2-7; TRBD1 or TRBD2 may be the D gene (5 bases each). This CDR3 comprises 15 residues. Looked up from germline, CDR1 is SGHTA and CDR2 is FQGNSA. V was clipped by 5 bases and J by 2 bases, with 16 bases between them. CDR3 nucleotide sequence: TGTGCCAGCAGCGAGGGGCTCCCCGCGCCCTACGAGCAGTACTTC. This sequence encodes CASSEGLPAPYEQYF.

In this sample, this clonotype turned up many times. A much larger clonotype is one base distant, so this may be a read error. This sequence joins TRBV10-3 and TRBJ2-1, with a possible D match to TRBD1 (6 bases). Germline V CDR1 and CDR2: ENHRY, SYGVKD. There are 11 residues in the CDR3. Trimming took 6 bases from V and 13 from J, leaving 13 bases between them. The CDR3 DNA sequence: TGTGCCATCAGGGGACAAGAGACCCAGTTCTTC. The encoded protein is CAIRGQETQFF.

By frequency in the sample, this clonotype is medium-sized. The V call is TRBV10-2, the J call TRBJ2-5; D is possibly TRBD2 (7 bases). The V end lost 8 bases, the J end lost 5 bases, and 15 bases lay between the germline ends. Germline CDR1 WSHSY, CDR2 SAAADI. CDR3 length: 13 amino acids. The CDR3 here is CASSAQGGETQYF. The CDR3 DNA sequence: TGCGCCAGCTCCGCACAGGGAGGGGAGACCCAGTACTTC.

The gene calls are TRBV10-1 and TRBJ1-2, with D perhaps matching TRBD1 (5 bases). This CDR3 has 13 residues. Germline CDR1 WNHNN, CDR2 SYGVQD (reference sequence). V lost 4 bases, J lost 3 bases, and 9 bases lay in between. CDR3 coding DNA: TGCGCCAGCAGTGCGGGGACGGACTATGGCTACACCTTC. It specifies CASSAGTDYGYTF.

The chain uses TRBV7-3 and TRBJ2-1, with D possibly TRBD2 on 6 matching bases. Trimming stripped 4 bases from V and 5 bases from J, with 15 bases between. The CDR3 is made up of 15 amino acids. CDR1 is SGHTA and CDR2 is FQGTGA in the germline V gene. This CDR3 reads CASSSGSGQHNEQFF. The CDR3 DNA sequence: TGTGCCAGCAGCTCCGGAAGCGGGCAGCACAATGAGCAGTTCTTC.

This clonotype was recorded at least ten times. This chain uses TRBV6-1 with TRBJ2-7; D perhaps matches TRBD1 (6 bases). The V end lost 6 bases, the J end lost 4 bases, and 19 bases lay between the germline ends. This CDR3 spans 15 amino acids. Germline-derived CDR1 and CDR2 are MNHNS and SASEGT. CDR3 nucleotides: TGTGCCAGCAGAGTTGACAGGCATGATACTTACGAGCAGTACTTC. Amino acids: CASRVDRHDTYEQYF.

CDR3 nucleotides: TGTGCCAGCAGTACAAATTTGGACAGACTGAACTATGGCTACACCTTC. This gives the protein CASSTNLDRLNYGYTF. The chain couples TRBV6-2 or TRBV6-3 to TRBJ1-2; perhaps TRBD1 as D (6 bases). Germline V gives CDR1 MNHEY, CDR2 SVGEGT. CDR3 length: 16 amino acids. Trimming took 5 bases from V and 2 from J, leaving 18 bases between them.

The J gene is TRBJ2-5, the V gene TRBV27, with 7 bases fitting TRBD2. Germline CDR1 is MNHEY and CDR2 is SMNVEV (reference sequence). V lost 6 bases, J lost 0 bases, and 13 bases stayed unmatched. This CDR3 contains 17 residues. The CDR3 reads CASRAGTGGLDQETQYF. DNA of the CDR3: TGTGCCAGCAGAGCGGGGACCGGTGGGCTGGACCAAGAGACCCAGTACTTC.